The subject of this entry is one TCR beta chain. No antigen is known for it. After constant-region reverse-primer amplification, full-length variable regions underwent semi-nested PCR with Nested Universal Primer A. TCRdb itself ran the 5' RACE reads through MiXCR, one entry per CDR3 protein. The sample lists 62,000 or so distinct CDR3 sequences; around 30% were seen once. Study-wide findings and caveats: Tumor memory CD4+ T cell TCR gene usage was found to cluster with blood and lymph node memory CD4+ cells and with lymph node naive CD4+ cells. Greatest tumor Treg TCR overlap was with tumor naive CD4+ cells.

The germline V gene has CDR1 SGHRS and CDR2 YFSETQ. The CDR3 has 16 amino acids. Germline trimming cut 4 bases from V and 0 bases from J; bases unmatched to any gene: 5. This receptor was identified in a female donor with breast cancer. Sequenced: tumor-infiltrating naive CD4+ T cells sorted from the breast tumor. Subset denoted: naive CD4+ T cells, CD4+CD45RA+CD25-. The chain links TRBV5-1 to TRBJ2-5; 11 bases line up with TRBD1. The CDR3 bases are TGCGCCAGCAGCGCGGGGACAGGGGGGTACCAAGAGACCCAGTACTTC. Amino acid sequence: CASSAGTGGYQETQYF.